Below are 15 T cell receptor beta chains sequenced from a single sample in a study of cytomegalovirus exposure and HLA in healthy donors. In the PCR, 60 Vbeta and 13 Jbeta primers were used. Libraries were prepared by immunoSEQ multiplex PCR; TCRdb keeps only in-frame clonotypes and omits some of them. The sample consists of under 200,000 clones, about 77% of them appearing once. Sequenced material: PBMCs. The receptors shown here come from a woman in her thirties or forties in good health and CMV-seropositive.

The J gene is TRBJ1-2, the V gene TRBV6-5, with 7 bases aligning to TRBD1. The CDR3 has 15 amino acids. Germline V gene data show CDR1 as MNHEY and CDR2 as SVGAGI. The V segment lost 0 bases and the J segment 2 bases; nucleotides outside the gene matches: 3. The CDR3 DNA reads TGTGCCAGCAGTTACTCGGAAGGGGGCAACTATGGCTACACCTTC. Translated, it gives CASSYSEGGNYGYTF.

This chain joins TRBV5-1 and TRBJ2-2; 10 nucleotides line up with TRBD2. The ends lost 5 bases at V and 0 bases at J; junction bases unmatched: 1. The CDR3 loop spans 15 amino acids. Germline-derived CDR1 and CDR2 are SGHRS and YFSETQ. The CDR3 spells CASSSGGTNTGELFF. The CDR3, as DNA: TGCGCCAGCAGTAGCGGGGGGACGAACACCGGGGAGCTGTTTTTT. The variable domain in full, with the rest retrieved from reference TRBV5-1 and TRBJ2-2, is KAGVTQTPRYLIKTRGQQVTLSCSPISGHRSVSWYQQTPGQGLQFLFEYFSETQRNKGNFPGRFSGRQFSNSRSEMNVSTLELGDSALYLCASSSGGTNTGELFFGEGSRLTVL.

The V gene is TRBV27, the J gene TRBJ2-1; tentatively, D is TRBD1 (6 bases). Trimming left V 2 bases short and J 8 bases short, with 22 bases between. CDR1 is MNHEY and CDR2 is SMNVEV in the germline V gene (reference sequence). The CDR3 sequence is 17 residues long. The CDR3 protein is CASSLNNRAWGSDEQFF. CDR3 nucleotides: TGTGCCAGCAGTTTAAACAACAGGGCGTGGGGCTCGGATGAGCAGTTCTTC.

The chain is built from TRBV6-6 and TRBJ2-5; D might be TRBD2 (6 bases). Trimming pared 7 bases from V and 1 base from J, leaving 16 bases between. The CDR3 spans 15 residues. Germline CDR1 MNHNY, CDR2 SVGAGI (reference sequence). Here the CDR3 DNA reads TGTGCCAGCATCAACATTGGAGGGGTCCAAGAGACCCAGTACTTC. This encodes CASINIGGVQETQYF.

The rearrangement uses TRBV7-2 and TRBJ2-3; D is perhaps TRBD2 (6 bases). Trimming shortened V by 1 base and J by 2 bases, and 13 bases separated the two germline ends. This CDR3 comprises 16 residues. CDR1 and CDR2 (germline): SGHTA, FQGNSA. The CDR3 DNA reads as TGTGCCAGCAGCTTAGGGGGCGGACTACACACAGATACGCAGTATTTT. This translates into CASSLGGGLHTDTQYF.

The chain links TRBV27 to TRBJ1-1, with 9 bases that match TRBD1. The CDR3 length is 15 residues. Germline assignment: CDR1 MNHEY and CDR2 SMNVEV (reference sequence). V trimming: 6 bases; J trimming: 10 bases; junction bases outside the gene matches: 15. CDR3 nucleotides: TGTGCCAGCAGAAAAATGGACAGGGGTCAGACGGGAGCTTTCTTT. It yields the protein CASRKMDRGQTGAFF.

V is TRBV6-1 and J is TRBJ2-3; D remains ambiguous. Germline V gene sequence: CDR1 MNHNS, CDR2 SASEGT. V was clipped by 2 bases and J by 3 bases, with 12 bases between them. This CDR3 contains 15 residues. The CDR3 sequence: CASSEHSRSTDTQYF. The CDR3 DNA reads as TGTGCCAGCAGTGAACACAGCAGGTCTACAGATACGCAGTATTTT.

The chain employs TRBV7-2 and TRBJ2-7; 8 positions match TRBD2. Looked up from germline, CDR1 is SGHTA and CDR2 is FQGNSA. The CDR3 length is 15 residues. With V trimmed by 4 bases and J by 1 base, 6 bases remained unmatched. In nucleotides, the CDR3 is TGTGCCAGCAGCTCGAGGACTAGCCAGTCCTACGAGCAGTACTTC. Protein: CASSSRTSQSYEQYF.

The V call is TRBV5-3, the J call TRBJ1-2, with D uncertain. TRBV5-3 is an open reading frame, and its role is uncertain. Trimming cost V 1 base and J 4 bases, with 11 bases left between them. This CDR3 contains 14 residues. The CDR3 DNA reads as TGTGCCAGAAGCTTGTGTCAGGCCATCTATGGCTACACCTTC. It specifies CARSLCQAIYGYTF.

The V and J genes are TRBV2 and TRBJ2-3, with 7 positions matching TRBD1. With V trimmed by 8 bases and J by 0 bases, 5 bases remained unmatched. The CDR3 has 14 amino acids. Germline V gene data show CDR1 as SNHLY and CDR2 as FYNNEI. CDR3: CASHRDRSTDTQYF. In DNA, the CDR3 is TGTGCCAGCCACCGGGACAGAAGCACAGATACGCAGTATTTT.

The chain has TRBV7-8 and TRBJ1-3, with 8 bases matching TRBD1. The V and J ends lost 5 bases and 2 bases, in that order; junction bases with no gene match: 5. The CDR3 spans 15 residues. Germline assignment: CDR1 SGHVS and CDR2 FQNEAQ. The CDR3 DNA is TGTGCCAGCAGCGAACGGACAGGGCCTGGAAACACCATATATTTT. The encoded protein is CASSERTGPGNTIYF.

The chain joins TRBV19 to TRBJ2-7, with 7 bases identical to TRBD1. The length of the CDR3 is 13 residues. Germline CDR1 reads LNHDA; CDR2 reads SQIVND (reference sequence). V was clipped by 8 bases and J by 5 bases; unmatched bases: 9. CDR3 DNA: TGTGCCAGTTCAAATACAGGGGTTCACGAGCAGTACTTC. Protein sequence: CASSNTGVHEQYF.

This clone was seen only once. V gene TRBV25-1 combines with J gene TRBJ1-2; 8 bases line up with TRBD1. The CDR3 is 12 amino acids. Germline CDR1 MGHDK, CDR2 SYGVNS. Unmatched junction bases numbered 3, after V lost 4 bases and J lost 8 bases. CDR3 sequence: CASSAQGGGYTF. CDR3 in DNA: TGTGCCAGCAGTGCACAGGGGGGCGGCTACACCTTC.

The chain has TRBV9 and TRBJ2-5; 15 nucleotides line up with TRBD2. This CDR3 comprises 17 residues. V lost 4 bases, J lost 4 bases, and 8 bases stayed unmatched. Germline V gene data show CDR1 as SGDLS and CDR2 as YYNGEE. CDR3 region: CASSSGLAGGPRETQYF. DNA for the CDR3: TGTGCCAGCAGCTCAGGACTAGCGGGGGGGCCGAGAGAGACCCAGTACTTC.

V and J are TRBV4-3 and TRBJ2-7, with TRBD2 identical over 14 bases. CDR1 LGHNA and CDR2 YSLEER come from the germline V gene. V trimming: 4 bases; J trimming: 0 bases; junction bases outside the gene matches: 11. The CDR3 has 19 amino acids. The CDR3 is CASSLYRTSGGPSSYEQYF. CDR3 sequence (DNA): TGCGCCAGCAGCCTCTACCGGACTAGCGGGGGGCCCTCCTCCTACGAGCAGTACTTC.